The rows below give T cell receptor beta chains drawn from one sample of a study of molecular identifiers for immune sequencing clone quantification. TCRdb called the PCR reads again in MiXCR, with one record for every CDR3 protein. This sample carries over 70,000 distinct CDR3 sequences, roughly 25% of them seen once, and the ten largest clones take 0.78%. The specimen was naive CD8+ T cells from blood, with Jurkat cell RNA spiked in. The receptors come from a human donor in good health. Some libraries in this study had Jurkat cell RNA spiked in. CDR3s include the opening cysteine and the closing phenylalanine or tryptophan. D genes are given only for firm matches. A row's size may be missing; if present it is once, few, many or a size class.

V	D	size	J	DNA	CDR3
TRBV7-6	.	many	TRBJ1-2	TGTGCCAGCAGCCCACTAGGAGGCTACACCTTC	CASSPLGGYTF
TRBV27	.	.	TRBJ1-5	TGTGCCAGCAGGTTTTTAACAGGGAGGAACAATCAGCCCCAGCATTTT	CASRFLTGRNNQPQHF
TRBV9	TRBD2	few	TRBJ2-5	TGTGCCAGCAGCGCGAGCGGGGGGGCTCGAGAGACCCAGTACTTC	CASSASGGARETQYF
TRBV12-3/TRBV12-4	TRBD1	.	TRBJ1-4	TGTGCCAGCAGCACCTGGGGACAGAATAATGAAAAACTGTTTTTT	CASSTWGQNNEKLFF
TRBV6-6	.	many	TRBJ2-7	TGTGCCAGCAGTTACCCGGCCAGCTCCTACGAGCAGTACTTC	CASSYPASSYEQYF
TRBV28	TRBD2	few	TRBJ2-1	TGTGCCAGCAGTTTATCCCGGGAGGGTGTTAATGAGCAGTTCTTC	CASSLSREGVNEQFF
TRBV19	.	many	TRBJ1-1	TGTGCCAGTGCCGGACGAAAGAACACTGAAGCTTTCTTT	CASAGRKNTEAFF
TRBV30	.	.	TRBJ1-2	TGTGCCTGGTGGGCAGGAGCAAGTTTCACCTTC	CAWWAGASFTF
TRBV14	.	many	TRBJ2-1	TGTGCCAGCAGCCTACCGGGCCTAGAGCAGTTCTTC	CASSLPGLEQFF
TRBV25-1	.	many	TRBJ2-7	TGTGCCAGCAGTGAATATGACGCCGAGCAGTACTTC	CASSEYDAEQYF
TRBV20-1	.	.	TRBJ2-7	TGCAGTGCTAGCATCGGCAGGGGCTACGAGCAGTACTTC	CSASIGRGYEQYF
TRBV6-6	.	many	TRBJ2-3	TGTGCCAGCACGGCGGGACTCACAGATACGCAGTATTTT	CASTAGLTDTQYF
TRBV7-6	TRBD1	many	TRBJ2-7	TGTGCCAGCAGCTTAGTAAGGGGGCCTGGATCGGAAAAAAGTCTGTACTTC	CASSLVRGPGSEKSLYF
TRBV28	.	many	TRBJ2-3	TGTGCCAGCAGTAGGACTAGCACAGATACGCAGTATTTT	CASSRTSTDTQYF
TRBV7-9	TRBD1	many	TRBJ1-6	TGTGCCAGCAGCGCGATTGGGACAGTAATTAATTCACCCCTCCACTTT	CASSAIGTVINSPLHF
TRBV23-1	.	many	TRBJ2-3	TGCGCCAGCAGTCAATCCAGCCATTTT	CASSQSSHF
TRBV12-3/TRBV12-4	TRBD1	.	TRBJ2-7	TGTGCCAGCAGGCCAGGGGGAGACTACGAGCAGTACTTC	CASRPGGDYEQYF
TRBV4-1	.	many	TRBJ1-6	TGCGCCAGCAGCCAAGATGGAGTCATGTCCGGGGACTCCTATAATTCACCCCTCCACTTT	CASSQDGVMSGDSYNSPLHF
TRBV24-1	.	.	TRBJ2-5	TGTGCCACCAGTGACGAGACACTGGAGACCCAGTACTTC	CATSDETLETQYF
TRBV4-1	TRBD1	.	TRBJ1-4	TGCGCCAGCAGCCAAGATAAGGGGGGACAGCCGGAAAAACTGTTCTTT	CASSQDKGGQPEKLFF
TRBV7-2	.	many	TRBJ2-3	TGTGCCAGCAGCCACACGGGACTTATCACAGATACGCAGTATTTT	CASSHTGLITDTQYF
TRBV28	.	many	TRBJ2-5	TGTGCCAGCAACATCGCGGAACAAGAGACCCAGTACTTC	CASNIAEQETQYF
TRBV12-3/TRBV12-4	TRBD1	.	TRBJ1-4	TGTTCCAGCAGTCCCCGGGGACAGGGGTTTAGGCTGTTTTTT	CSSSPRGQGFRLFF
TRBV4-3	.	many	TRBJ1-5	TGCGCCAGCAGCACATCCAGGGGCAATCAGCCCCAGCATTTT	CASSTSRGNQPQHF
TRBV7-9	.	few	TRBJ2-2	TGTGCCAGCAGCTTTTTGACAGTAGGCGGGGAGCTGTTTTTT	CASSFLTVGGELFF
TRBV19	TRBD2	.	TRBJ2-1	TGTGCCAGTACCTACACCGGGACTAGCAATGAGCAGTTCTTC	CASTYTGTSNEQFF
TRBV4-1	.	few	TRBJ2-2	TGCGCCAGCGGGCTAGGTGCGCTATCGAACACCGGGGAGCTGTTTTTT	CASGLGALSNTGELFF
TRBV4-1	.	many	TRBJ2-1	TGCGCCAGCAGCCAAGATCGGCAGGGGCCTGAGCAGTTCTTC	CASSQDRQGPEQFF
TRBV7-3	TRBD1	few	TRBJ1-6	TGTGCCAGCAGTTCGACAGGGAGCTATAATTCACCCCTCCACTTT	CASSSTGSYNSPLHF
TRBV4-1	.	.	TRBJ2-1	TGCGCCAGCAGCCAAGATCAGGGCTTTTCCACTGAGCAGTTCTTC	CASSQDQGFSTEQFF
TRBV5-5	.	few	TRBJ2-2	TGTGCCAGCAGCTTCATTTGGGGGAACGGGGAGCTGTTTTTT	CASSFIWGNGELFF
TRBV12-3/TRBV12-4	TRBD1	many	TRBJ2-5	TGTGCCAGCAGCCTCACAGGGGGAGAGACCCAGTACTTC	CASSLTGGETQYF
TRBV7-6	TRBD1	many	TRBJ1-5	TGTGCCAGCAGCTTATTGGACAGGAGGCTCAATCAGCCCCAGCATTTT	CASSLLDRRLNQPQHF
TRBV12-3/TRBV12-4	TRBD2	.	TRBJ2-1	TGTGCCAGCAGCGATAGCGGGAGGGCCGTCCAGTTCAATGAGCAGTTCTTC	CASSDSGRAVQFNEQFF
TRBV28	.	many	TRBJ2-7	TGTGCCAGCAGTTTTTTGGGTTCCTACGAGCAGTACTTC	CASSFLGSYEQYF